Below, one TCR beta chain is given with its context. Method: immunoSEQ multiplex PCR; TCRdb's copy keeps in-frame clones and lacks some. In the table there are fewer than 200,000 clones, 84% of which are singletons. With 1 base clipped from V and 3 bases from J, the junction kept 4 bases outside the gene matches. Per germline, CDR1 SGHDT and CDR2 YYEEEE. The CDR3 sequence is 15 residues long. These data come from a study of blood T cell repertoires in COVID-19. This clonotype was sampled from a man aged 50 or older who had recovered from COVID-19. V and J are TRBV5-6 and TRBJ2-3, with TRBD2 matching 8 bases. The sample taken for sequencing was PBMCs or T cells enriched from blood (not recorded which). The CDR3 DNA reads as TGTGCCAGCAGCTTGCGGGGGGGGGTGACAGATACGCAGTATTTT. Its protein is CASSLRGGVTDTQYF.